The TCR beta chain described here comes from a study of blood T cell repertoires in COVID-19. About the study: Sites in the United States, Italy and Spain provided acute and convalescent COVID-19 samples. PBMCs, B-cell-depleted T cells, or T cells were the source of the cDNA or gDNA that made up the material.

The germline V gene has CDR1 MNHEY and CDR2 SVGAGI. This CDR3 comprises 14 residues. V shed 6 bases, J shed 2 bases, and the junction held 6 bases outside the gene matches. Participant age was about 18 to 95 years, and participants resided in roughly 25 US areas. Recovery among Cohort 3 donors was established by two negative PCRs, clearance, or symptom resolution. Profiled with immunoSEQ multiplex PCR; TCRdb holds only in-frame clones, not every one. The profile shows more than 200,000 clones, around 89% of them singletons. This chain links TRBV6-5 with TRBJ2-7, with 8 bases that match TRBD2. The sample taken for sequencing was PBMCs or T cells enriched from blood (not recorded which). The clonotype comes from a woman aged 25-40 years who had recovered from COVID-19. The CDR3 is CASRISGKAYEQYF. In nucleotides, the CDR3 is TGTGCCAGCAGGATTAGCGGGAAGGCCTACGAGCAGTACTTC.